What follows are 13 T cell receptor beta chains derived from one specimen sequenced in a study of OX40 agonist ivuxolimab in advanced cancers. Using immunoSEQ multiplex PCR, the repertoire was profiled, and TCRdb retains in-frame clones only, with some absent. The sample holds about 36,000 clones, over 75% seen once. The sequenced sample was CD4+ or CD8+ T cells sorted from blood, obtained in a trial of the OX40 agonist ivuxolimab. Every receptor here comes from an adult with an advanced solid tumor such as melanoma, head and neck, liver or kidney cancer.

This chain links TRBV9 with TRBJ2-1; 8 bases are a match to TRBD2. There are 12 residues in the CDR3. Germline CDR1 is SGDLS and CDR2 is YYNGEE. V gave up 4 bases and J gave up 8 bases; unmatched junction bases: 2. CDR3 sequence (DNA): TGTGCCAGCAGCCCTAGCGGGCATGAGCAGTTCTTC. Encoded protein: CASSPSGHEQFF.

This clone has only a few counts. The genes are TRBV28 and TRBJ2-7; D possibly matches TRBD1 or TRBD2 (5 bases each). Germline CDR1 reads MDHEN; CDR2 reads SYDVKM. This CDR3 has 13 residues. V dropped 5 bases and J dropped 3 bases, with 11 bases sitting between them. CDR3 sequence (DNA): TGTGCCAGCAGTGGGGACGGCGGCTACGAGCAGTACTTC. It translates to CASSGDGGYEQYF.

This chain connects TRBV4-1 to TRBJ2-7, with TRBD2 as a possible D gene (6 bases). This CDR3 contains 13 residues. Germline CDR1 MGHRA, CDR2 YSYEKL. Trimming left V 5 bases short and J 6 bases short, with 14 bases between. The CDR3 is CASSEEGGVEQYF. CDR3 coding DNA: TGCGCCAGCAGCGAGGAGGGCGGGGTCGAGCAGTACTTC.

This chain uses TRBV7-9 with TRBJ2-7; 8 bases align to TRBD2. There are 15 residues in the CDR3. Germline V gives CDR1 SEHNR, CDR2 FQNEAQ (reference sequence). The J segment lost 6 bases and the V segment lost 1 base, leaving 8 bases of the junction unmatched. The CDR3: CASSLGTGGLGEQYF. CDR3 bases: TGTGCCAGCAGCTTAGGGACGGGAGGGCTCGGCGAGCAGTACTTC.

V is TRBV5-6 and J is TRBJ2-3; D perhaps matches TRBD1 (5 bases). The CDR3 is made up of 15 amino acids. Germline lookup yields CDR1 SGHDT and CDR2 YYEEEE. V shed 4 bases and J shed 3 bases, with 15 bases lying between them. In nucleotides, the CDR3 is TGTGCCAGCAGCCACCGGACACCAATAACAGATACGCAGTATTTT. It specifies CASSHRTPITDTQYF. The whole variable domain, filled in from reference TRBV5-6 and TRBJ2-3, reads DAGVTQSPTHLIKTRGQQVTLRCSPKSGHDTVSWYQQALGQGPQFIFQYYEEEERQRGNFPDRFSGHQFPNYSSELNVNALLLGDSALYLCASSHRTPITDTQYFGPGTRLTVL.

The gene calls are TRBV27 and TRBJ2-7; D unresolved. Trimming left V 5 bases short and J 3 bases short, with 14 bases between. CDR1 is MNHEY, CDR2 SMNVEV, per germline (reference sequence). CDR3 length: 14 amino acids. CDR3 nucleotide sequence: TGTGCCAGCAGTACGATCTCCCGAGGCTACGAGCAGTACTTC. This sequence encodes CASSTISRGYEQYF.

CDR3 nucleotides: TGTGCCAGCAGAGAGACTAGCAGCACCTACAATGAGCAGTTCTTC. Translating it yields CASRETSSTYNEQFF. The chain employs TRBV2 and TRBJ2-1; TRBD2 matches 7 bases. The ends lost 6 bases at V and 2 bases at J; junction bases unmatched: 7. From germline, CDR1 is SNHLY and CDR2 FYNNEI. This CDR3 is 15 amino acids long.

A few counts support this clone. The chain is built from TRBV27 and TRBJ2-5; possibly TRBD1 for D (5 bases). This CDR3 has 14 amino acids. V was cut by 5 bases and J by 5 bases, with 15 bases left in between. The germline gives CDR1 MNHEY, CDR2 SMNVEV (reference sequence). The DNA for the CDR3 is TGTGCCAGCAGTCCAACGACAGCACAGGAGACCCAGTACTTC. It encodes CASSPTTAQETQYF.

This clone was observed a few times. The V gene is TRBV28, the J gene TRBJ1-1, with TRBD1 as a possible D gene (5 bases). This CDR3 is built from 18 residues. CDR1 and CDR2 (germline): MDHEN, SYDVKM. V was pared by 5 bases and J by 0 bases, with 22 bases between. As DNA, the CDR3 is TGTGCCAGCAGTCTCGGGACCGACCTTAACGACATGAACACTGAAGCTTTCTTT. Its protein product is CASSLGTDLNDMNTEAFF.

A single count supports this clone. The chain is built from TRBV5-6 and TRBJ1-2; no clear D gene. V gave up 0 bases and J gave up 1 base, with 4 bases separating them. The germline gives CDR1 SGHDT, CDR2 YYEEEE. This CDR3 is 13 amino acids long. CDR3 loop: CASSLERNYGYTF. CDR3 DNA: TGTGCCAGCAGCTTGGAACGTAACTATGGCTACACCTTC.

This clone was seen just once. The V and J genes are TRBV27 and TRBJ2-1; TRBD1 aligns across 9 bases. The germline V gene encodes CDR1 MNHEY and CDR2 SMNVEV (reference sequence). V shed 3 bases and J 7 bases; nucleotides not matched to a gene: 13. CDR3 length: 17 residues. CDR3: CASSLFSSGTGFNEQFF. The CDR3 coding sequence is TGTGCCAGCAGTTTGTTCTCGTCGGGGACAGGGTTTAATGAGCAGTTCTTC.

This clone was counted a single time. V and J are TRBV19 and TRBJ2-5; D gene uncertain. CDR3 length: 13 amino acids. The V gene's germline CDR1 is LNHDA and CDR2 SQIVND (reference sequence). Trimming stripped 5 bases from V and 5 bases from J, with 12 bases between. The CDR3 DNA is TGTGCCAGTAGTGACCCGGTGGGGGAGACCCAGTACTTC. Translating it yields CASSDPVGETQYF.

This sequence joins TRBV28 and TRBJ2-7; D unresolved. CDR3 size: 14 residues. V lost 4 bases to trimming and J lost 6 bases, with 16 bases between them. Germline values: CDR1 MDHEN, CDR2 SYDVKM. The CDR3 spells CASSYLDNSREQYF. Here the CDR3 DNA reads TGTGCCAGCAGTTATCTAGATAATTCTCGCGAGCAGTACTTC. The full variable domain, with the rest looked up from reference TRBV28 and TRBJ2-7, is DVKVTQSSRYLVKRTGEKVFLECVQDMDHENMFWYRQDPGLGLRLIYFSYDVKMKEKGDIPEGYSVSREKKERFSLILESASTNQTSMYLCASSYLDNSREQYFGPGTRLTVT.